A single sample gave rise to the 31 T cell receptor beta chains below, sequenced in a study of early T cells in non-severe SARS-CoV-2 infection. TCRdb used MiXCR to reprocess the 5' RACE reads, holding one entry per CDR3 protein. The table lists 40,000 to 60,000 distinct CDR3 sequences, approximately 12% of them singletons, with 9.1% in the top ten. Sequenced sample: whole blood. The receptors were sampled from an adult who was a healthcare worker with PCR-confirmed SARS-CoV-2 infection or an uninfected control (not recorded which).

This clonotype was counted between two and nine times. The chain joins TRBV11-2 to TRBJ2-1; TRBD1 might be the D (5 bases). Germline assignment: CDR1 SGHAT and CDR2 FQNNGV. CDR3 length: 14 amino acids. The germline V and J ends were trimmed by 5 bases and 8 bases, with 16 bases remaining between them. CDR3 bases: TGTGCCAGCAGCAGTAACCCAGGGATCTATGAGCAGTTCTTC. Its translation: CASSSNPGIYEQFF.

This clonotype was observed a handful of times. This rearrangement joins TRBV15 to TRBJ1-1; D not resolved. CDR1 LNHNV and CDR2 YYDKDF come from the germline V gene (reference sequence). This CDR3 contains 17 residues. The V gene lost 0 bases and the J gene lost 0 bases, with 14 bases spanning the gap. This chain's CDR3 is CATSRDQRQAVNTEAFF. The CDR3 nucleotides read TGTGCCACCAGCAGAGATCAACGCCAGGCGGTGAACACTGAAGCTTTCTTT.

In its sample, this clonotype ranks as medium-sized. The chain carries TRBV4-2 and TRBJ2-4, with D hard to call. Germline V CDR1 and CDR2: LGHNA, YNFKEQ. The CDR3 covers 14 residues. V was cut by 1 base and J by 0 bases, with 4 bases left in between. CDR3 residues: CASSQGLAKNIQYF. The DNA for the CDR3 is TGTGCCAGCAGCCAAGGACTAGCCAAAAACATTCAGTACTTC.

This clonotype appeared a few times. One junction end does not reproduce the germline sequence, and a read error may be involved. The chain carries TRBV7-7 and TRBJ2-1, with D unclear. Germline CDR1 and CDR2: SSHAT and FNYEAQ (reference sequence). This CDR3 has 14 amino acids. The DNA of the CDR3 is TGTGCTAGCAGACCTCTAGGGATCTACAATGAGCAGTTCTTC. Translation gives CASRPLGIYNEQFF.

The chain recombines TRBV7-9 with TRBJ2-3; D not certain. V lost 6 bases, J lost 7 bases, and 8 bases lay in between. Looked up from germline, CDR1 is SEHNR and CDR2 is FQNEAQ (reference sequence). CDR3 length equals 11 residues. CDR3 sequence: CASRYAYTQYF. CDR3 DNA: TGTGCCAGCAGATACGCATATACGCAGTATTTT.

This clonotype showed up many times. The genes are TRBV6-1 and TRBJ1-5, with a tentative D call TRBD1 (5 bases). The V gene's germline CDR1 is MNHNS and CDR2 SASEGT. V lost 4 bases and J lost 1, with 14 bases in between. The CDR3 loop spans 16 amino acids. CDR3 sequence: CASSGPDRLSNQPQHF. Here the CDR3 DNA reads TGTGCCAGCAGTGGACCCGACAGATTAAGCAATCAGCCCCAGCATTTT.

V gene TRBV5-6 combines with J gene TRBJ2-1, with D hard to call. The CDR3 has 13 amino acids. Trimming stripped 0 bases from V and 6 bases from J, with 7 bases between. CDR1 is SGHDT and CDR2 is YYEEEE in the germline V gene. CDR3 sequence: CASSLGLGNEQFF. The CDR3 DNA sequence: TGTGCCAGCAGCTTGGGGTTGGGCAATGAGCAGTTCTTC.

This clonotype was picked up one time. The chain carries TRBV29-1 and TRBJ2-1, with 13 bases matching TRBD2. Germline V gives CDR1 SQVTM, CDR2 ANQGSEA. This CDR3 is 14 amino acids long. The CDR3 coding sequence is TGCTGCGCCCTAGGACTAGCGGGAGTCCGGGAGCAGTTCTTC. This codes for CCALGLAGVREQFF.

The gene calls are TRBV12-3 or TRBV12-4 and TRBJ2-1; 11 nucleotides match TRBD2. V lost 2 bases, J lost 0 bases, and 9 bases stayed unmatched. This CDR3 contains 19 residues. The CDR3 DNA reads as TGTGCCAGCAGTTTACTTAGCGGGAGGGGGCCGTCCTCCTACAATGAGCAGTTCTTC. This codes for CASSLLSGRGPSSYNEQFF.

This chain links TRBV12-3 or TRBV12-4 with TRBJ2-3; D might be TRBD2 (5 bases). The CDR3 totals 13 residues. Between the trimmed V and J ends, which lost 3 bases and 4 bases, there was a span of 8 bases. The DNA of the CDR3 is TGTGCCAGCAGTTTTGAGGGCCCAGATACGCAGTATTTT. Translating gives CASSFEGPDTQYF.

This clonotype was observed a few times. V usage is TRBV19 and J usage is TRBJ1-5, with D unclear. CDR3 length: 15 amino acids. Germline-derived CDR1 and CDR2 are LNHDA and SQIVND (reference sequence). The V gene lost 7 bases and the J gene lost 3 bases, with 16 bases spanning the gap. The CDR3: CASTNVLGSNQPQHF. The CDR3 bases are TGTGCCAGTACCAATGTTCTCGGATCCAATCAGCCCCAGCATTTT.

The gene calls are TRBV3-1 and TRBJ2-1, with a weak D call TRBD1 (5 bases). Germline CDR1 is LGHDT and CDR2 is YNNKEL (reference sequence). The CDR3 runs 17 residues. Trimming removed 0 bases from V and 0 bases from J, with 12 bases in between. The DNA of the CDR3 is TGTGCCAGCAGCCAAGACCCTACAGGTCTCTCCTACAATGAGCAGTTCTTC. This sequence encodes CASSQDPTGLSYNEQFF.

This clonotype was observed at least ten times. The V and J genes are TRBV5-4 and TRBJ2-1; TRBD2 matches 12 bases. J was trimmed by 7 bases and V by 0 bases; bases with no gene match: 5. The CDR3 contains 16 residues. Germline values: CDR1 SGHNT, CDR2 YYREEE (reference sequence). The CDR3, as DNA: TGTGCCAGCAGCTTGGGACTAGCGGGAGTGGGGAATGAGCAGTTCTTC. It translates to CASSLGLAGVGNEQFF.

The table lists this clonotype with many counts. This chain uses TRBV7-9 with TRBJ2-5; perhaps TRBD2 as D (7 bases). V lost 4 bases and J lost 10, with 16 bases in between. Germline V gives CDR1 SEHNR, CDR2 FQNEAQ (reference sequence). CDR3 length: 13 residues. CDR3 DNA sequence: TGTGCCAGCAGCTCCGAGGCGGGGGCGGACCAGTACTTC. Translation gives CASSSEAGADQYF.

The CDR3 spells CASSPTLSSNEQFF. The CDR3 region has the DNA TGTGCCAGCAGCCCTACCCTCAGCAGCAATGAGCAGTTCTTC. The J gene is TRBJ2-1, the V gene TRBV7-2; no reliable D call. The ends were cut back, 5 bases at V and 6 bases at J, with 14 bases in the middle. The germline V gene has CDR1 SGHTA and CDR2 FQGNSA. The CDR3 contains 14 residues.

This clonotype has at least ten counts. V is TRBV19 and J is TRBJ1-1, with 9 bases matching TRBD1. The CDR3 loop spans 15 amino acids. With V trimmed by 6 bases and J by 4 bases, 9 bases remained unmatched. Germline loops: CDR1 LNHDA, CDR2 SQIVND (reference sequence). As DNA, the CDR3 is TGTGCCAGTAGAGGAGGGACAGGGCGGGCCACTGAAGCTTTCTTT. Translation: CASRGGTGRATEAFF. The whole variable domain, remainder taken from reference TRBV19 and TRBJ1-1, is DGGITQSPKYLFRKEGQNVTLSCEQNLNHDAMYWYRQDPGQGLRLIYYSQIVNDFQKGDIAEGYSVSREKKESFPLTVTSAQKNPTAFYLCASRGGTGRATEAFFGQGTRLTVV.

This clonotype was seen ten or more times. The chain combines TRBV9 with TRBJ1-4; D gene uncertain. V was trimmed by 3 bases and J by 7 bases, leaving 10 bases between them. This CDR3 has 13 residues. Per germline, CDR1 SGDLS and CDR2 YYNGEE. The CDR3, as DNA: TGTGCCAGCAGCGCGCCGGGAGTTGAAAAACTGTTTTTT. This codes for CASSAPGVEKLFF. The whole variable domain, remainder taken from reference TRBV9 and TRBJ1-4, is DSGVTQTPKHLITATGQRVTLRCSPRSGDLSVYWYQQSLDQGLQFLIQYYNGEERAKGNILERFSAQQFPDLHSELNLSSLELGDSALYFCASSAPGVEKLFFGSGTQLSVL.

V gene TRBV28 combines with J gene TRBJ2-7; the D call may be TRBD1 or TRBD2 (5 bases each). The CDR3 spans 15 residues. Trimming left V 6 bases short and J 1 base short, with 16 bases between. Germline V gene sequence: CDR1 MDHEN, CDR2 SYDVKM. The CDR3 sequence: CASSLNRDGSYEQYF. The CDR3 nucleotides are TGTGCCAGCAGCCTTAACCGGGACGGTTCCTACGAGCAGTACTTC.

This clonotype was found a few times. This rearrangement joins TRBV7-2 to TRBJ1-1, with 7 bases fitting TRBD1. Germline V gene data show CDR1 as SGHTA and CDR2 as FQGNSA. Germline trimming cut 5 bases from V and 9 bases from J; bases unmatched to any gene: 9. The CDR3 length is 13 residues. CDR3 sequence reads: CASSEFDRDKAFF. The CDR3 bases are TGTGCCAGCAGCGAATTCGACAGGGATAAAGCTTTCTTT.

This clonotype was counted at least ten times. As DNA, the CDR3 is TGTGCCAGCAGCCAGATTGGACAAAGCAAAAATTCACCCCTCCACTTT. It codes for CASSQIGQSKNSPLHF. This chain joins TRBV28 and TRBJ1-6; TRBD1 is a possible D gene (5 bases). Trimming shortened V by 6 bases and J by 7 bases, and 19 bases separated the two germline ends. This CDR3 contains 16 residues. CDR1 is MDHEN, CDR2 SYDVKM, per germline.

This chain connects TRBV5-1 to TRBJ2-1; 13 nucleotides match TRBD2. The V segment lost 4 bases and the J segment 2 bases; nucleotides outside the gene matches: 9. CDR3 size: 18 residues. Germline V lookup: CDR1 SGHRS, CDR2 YFSETQ. CDR3 region: CASSPGLAGELTYNEQFF. As DNA, the CDR3 is TGCGCCAGCAGCCCCGGACTAGCGGGGGAGCTGACCTACAATGAGCAGTTCTTC.

The chain is built from TRBV6-6 and TRBJ1-3; a possible D gene is TRBD1 (6 bases). CDR1 MNHNY and CDR2 SVGAGI come from the germline V gene (reference sequence). The CDR3 runs 17 residues. V lost 3 bases to trimming and J lost 2 bases, with 17 bases between them. CDR3 sequence (DNA): TGTGCCAGCAGTTATTCGGGGGCGGGTAGGACTGGAAACACCATATATTTT. Translation: CASSYSGAGRTGNTIYF.

This clonotype showed up many times. The V call is TRBV5-1, the J call TRBJ2-1; 8 bases agree with TRBD2. The CDR3 extends over 15 amino acids. The germline gives CDR1 SGHRS, CDR2 YFSETQ. After removal of 4 bases from V and 3 bases from J, the junction contained 6 bases not matched to a gene. The chain's CDR3 is CASSLGTRLYNEQFF. The CDR3 coding sequence is TGCGCCAGCAGCCTCGGGACTAGGCTCTACAATGAGCAGTTCTTC.

This clonotype turned up a few times. Without the conserved terminal phenylalanine or tryptophan, this CDR3 likely stems from a read error. This chain connects TRBV24-1 to TRBJ2-6; D is unclear. This CDR3 contains 18 residues. V was cut by 2 bases and J by 0 bases, with 13 bases left in between. From germline, CDR1 is KGHDR and CDR2 SFDVKD. The CDR3 DNA reads TGTGCCACCAGTGATTCTGTCAGTGACCCCTCTGGGGCCAACGTCCTGACTTCC. Translated: CATSDSVSDPSGANVLTS.

The sample holds a few counts of this clonotype. The chain couples TRBV3-1 to TRBJ2-2, with TRBD1 matching over 8 bases. The CDR3 sequence is 16 residues long. V lost 3 bases to trimming and J lost 4 bases; unmatched junction nucleotides: 7. Germline CDR1 and CDR2: LGHDT and YNNKEL (reference sequence). The CDR3 bases are TGTGCCAGCAGCCATCTTCAGGGGGCTGGCACCGGGGAGCTGTTTTTT. It encodes CASSHLQGAGTGELFF.

This clonotype was seen at least ten times. The chain combines TRBV6-4 with TRBJ2-1, with D tentatively TRBD2 (5 bases). Trimming removed 2 bases at V and 13 bases at J, with 12 bases between. The V gene's germline CDR1 is MRHNA and CDR2 SNTAGT. The CDR3 runs 12 residues. The CDR3 sequence is CASSDPRGPQFF. The DNA for the CDR3 is TGTGCCAGCAGTGACCCCCGGGGTCCCCAGTTCTTC.

This clonotype is a singleton in its sample. This chain joins TRBV10-1 and TRBJ2-1; D is undetermined. The V and J ends lost 3 bases and 0 bases respectively, with 15 bases between them. The CDR3 spans 17 residues. Germline CDR1 reads WNHNN; CDR2 reads SYGVQD (reference sequence). Here the CDR3 DNA reads TGCGCCAGCAGTGAACACTCAGTTTCTAGCTCCTACAATGAGCAGTTCTTC. It is translated as CASSEHSVSSSYNEQFF.

The chain recombines TRBV29-1 with TRBJ1-1; D may be TRBD1 (6 bases). Germline loops: CDR1 SQVTM, CDR2 ANQGSEA. Trimming removed 7 bases from V and 3 bases from J, with 15 bases in between. The CDR3 length is 13 residues. The CDR3 bases are TGCAGCGCCCAAGGGGGTCTATACACTGAAGCTTTCTTT. This translates into CSAQGGLYTEAFF. Full variable domain (rest looked up from reference TRBV29-1 and TRBJ1-1): SAVISQKPSRDICQRGTSLTIQCQVDSQVTMMFWYRQQPGQSLTLIATANQGSEATYESGFVIDKFPISRPNLTFSTLTVSNMSPEDSSIYLCSAQGGLYTEAFFGQGTRLTVV.

There are a few counts of this clonotype. The chain recombines TRBV27 with TRBJ2-7; D might be TRBD1 or TRBD2, each matching 5 bases. The CDR3 runs to 15 residues. The germline gives CDR1 MNHEY, CDR2 SMNVEV (reference sequence). V was cut by 9 bases and J by 2 bases, with 20 bases left in between. Written as DNA, the CDR3 is TGTGCCAGTAACCGCCGGGACCGAGAGACCTACGAGCAGTACTTC. Translated: CASNRRDRETYEQYF.

This chain joins TRBV7-8 and TRBJ2-3; 7 bases align to TRBD2. The CDR3 is made up of 16 amino acids. V dropped 1 base and J dropped 4; count of bases not matched to a gene: 8. Germline values: CDR1 SGHVS, CDR2 FQNEAQ. CDR3 sequence reads: CASSLGVGGRPDTQYF. The DNA of the CDR3 is TGTGCCAGCAGCTTAGGAGTTGGCGGGAGACCAGATACGCAGTATTTT.

This clonotype has a count of ten or more. Compared with germline, one end of the junction differs, possibly owing to a read error. The chain links TRBV29-1 to TRBJ2-1, with D perhaps assigned TRBD1 or TRBD2 (6 bases each). CDR3 length: 13 residues. Germline values: CDR1 SQVTM, CDR2 ANQGSEA. For the CDR3, the DNA is TGCAGCGTTGATTCGACGGGGGCCCCCGAGTGGGTCTTC. Translation: CSVDSTGAPEWVF.